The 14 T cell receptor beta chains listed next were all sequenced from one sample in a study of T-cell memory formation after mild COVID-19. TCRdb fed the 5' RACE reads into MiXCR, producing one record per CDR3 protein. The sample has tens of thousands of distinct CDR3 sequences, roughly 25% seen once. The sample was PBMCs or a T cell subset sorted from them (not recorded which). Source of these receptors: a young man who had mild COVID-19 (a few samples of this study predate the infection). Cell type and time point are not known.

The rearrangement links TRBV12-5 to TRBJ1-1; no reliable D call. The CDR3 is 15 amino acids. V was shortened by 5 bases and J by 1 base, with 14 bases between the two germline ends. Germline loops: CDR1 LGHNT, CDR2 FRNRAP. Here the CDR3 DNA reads TGTGCTAGTGGTGTCCATGGGAGAACGAACACTGAAGCTTTCTTT. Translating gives CASGVHGRTNTEAFF.

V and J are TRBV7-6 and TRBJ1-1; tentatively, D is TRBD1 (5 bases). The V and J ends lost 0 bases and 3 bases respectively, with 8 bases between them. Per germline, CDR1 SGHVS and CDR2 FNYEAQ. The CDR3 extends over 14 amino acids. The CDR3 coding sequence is TGTGCCAGCAGCTTAGCGGGGCCCGACACTGAAGCTTTCTTT. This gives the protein CASSLAGPDTEAFF.

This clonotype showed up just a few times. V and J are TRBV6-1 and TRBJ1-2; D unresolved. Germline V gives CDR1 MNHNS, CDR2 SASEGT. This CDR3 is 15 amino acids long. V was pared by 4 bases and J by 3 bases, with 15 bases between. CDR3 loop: CASSGPEDGDYGYTF. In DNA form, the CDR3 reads TGTGCCAGCAGTGGACCGGAGGACGGCGACTATGGCTACACCTTC.

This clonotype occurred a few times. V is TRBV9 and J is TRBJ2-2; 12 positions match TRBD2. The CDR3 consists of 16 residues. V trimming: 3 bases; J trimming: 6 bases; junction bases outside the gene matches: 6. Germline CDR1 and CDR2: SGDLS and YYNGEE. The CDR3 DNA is TGTGCCAGCAGCGCCTCTAGCGGGGGGGCCCCCGGGGAGCTGTTTTTT. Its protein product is CASSASSGGAPGELFF.

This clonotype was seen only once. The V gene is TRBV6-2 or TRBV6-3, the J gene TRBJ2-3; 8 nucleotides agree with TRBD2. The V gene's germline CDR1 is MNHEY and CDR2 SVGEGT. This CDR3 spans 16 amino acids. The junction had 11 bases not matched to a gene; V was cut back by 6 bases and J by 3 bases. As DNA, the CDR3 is TGTGCCAGCAGACTATGGGTGGCGGGGGGAACAGATACGCAGTATTTT. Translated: CASRLWVAGGTDTQYF.

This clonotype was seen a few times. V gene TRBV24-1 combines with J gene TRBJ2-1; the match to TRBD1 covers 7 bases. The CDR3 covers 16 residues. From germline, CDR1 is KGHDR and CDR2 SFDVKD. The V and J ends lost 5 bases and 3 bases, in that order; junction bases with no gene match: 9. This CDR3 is CATSAPLTGFYNEQFF. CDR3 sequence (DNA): TGTGCCACCAGTGCTCCGCTGACAGGGTTCTACAATGAGCAGTTCTTC.

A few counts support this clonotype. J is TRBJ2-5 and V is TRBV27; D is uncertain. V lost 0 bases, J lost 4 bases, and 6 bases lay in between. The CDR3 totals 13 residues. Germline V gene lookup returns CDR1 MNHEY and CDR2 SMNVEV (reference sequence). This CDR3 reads CASSLSRGETQYF. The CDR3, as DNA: TGTGCCAGCAGTTTATCAAGAGGAGAGACCCAGTACTTC.

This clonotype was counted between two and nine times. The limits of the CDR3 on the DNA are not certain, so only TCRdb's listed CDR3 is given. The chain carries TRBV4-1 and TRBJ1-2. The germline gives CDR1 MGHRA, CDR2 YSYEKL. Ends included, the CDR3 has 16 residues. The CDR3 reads CASSQDLGMGNYGYTF.

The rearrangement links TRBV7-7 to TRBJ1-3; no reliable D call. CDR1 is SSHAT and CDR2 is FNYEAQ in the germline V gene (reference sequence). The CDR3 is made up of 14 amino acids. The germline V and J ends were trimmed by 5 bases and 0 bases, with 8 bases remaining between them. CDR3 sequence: CASSTGDSGNTIYF. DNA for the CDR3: TGTGCCAGCAGCACTGGGGACTCTGGAAACACCATATATTTT.

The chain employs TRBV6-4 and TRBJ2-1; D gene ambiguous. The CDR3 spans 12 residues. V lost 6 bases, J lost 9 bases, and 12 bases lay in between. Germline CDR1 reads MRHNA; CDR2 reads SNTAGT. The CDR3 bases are TGTGCCAGCAGCAAGCCGGTGGGTGAGCAGTTCTTC. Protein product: CASSKPVGEQFF.

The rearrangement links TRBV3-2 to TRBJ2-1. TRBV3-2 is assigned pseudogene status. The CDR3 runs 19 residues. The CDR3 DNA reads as TGTGCCAGCAGCCAAGAAGACTCGGTTCGAGTGGCCTTTTACAATGAGCAGTTCTTC. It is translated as CASSQEDSVRVAFYNEQFF.

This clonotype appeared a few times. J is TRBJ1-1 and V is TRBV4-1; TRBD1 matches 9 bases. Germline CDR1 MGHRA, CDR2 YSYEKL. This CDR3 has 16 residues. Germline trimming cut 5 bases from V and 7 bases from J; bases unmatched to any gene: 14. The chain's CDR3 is CASSGSGTGFLGEAFF. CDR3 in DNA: TGCGCCAGCAGCGGTTCCGGGACAGGGTTTCTTGGTGAAGCTTTCTTT.

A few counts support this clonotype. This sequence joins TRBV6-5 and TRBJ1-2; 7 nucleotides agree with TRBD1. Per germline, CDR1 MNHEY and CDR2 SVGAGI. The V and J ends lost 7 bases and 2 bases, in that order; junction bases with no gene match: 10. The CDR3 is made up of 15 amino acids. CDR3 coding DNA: TGTGCCAGCACCTTAGCAGCCAGGGGGAACTATGGCTACACCTTC. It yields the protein CASTLAARGNYGYTF.

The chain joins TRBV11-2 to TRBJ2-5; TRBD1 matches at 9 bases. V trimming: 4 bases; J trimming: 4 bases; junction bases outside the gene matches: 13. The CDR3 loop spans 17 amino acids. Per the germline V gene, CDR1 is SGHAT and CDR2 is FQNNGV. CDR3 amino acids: CASSSWGQGRRRETQYF. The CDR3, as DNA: TGTGCCAGCAGCTCCTGGGGACAGGGAAGGAGGAGAGAGACCCAGTACTTC.